This T cell receptor (beta chain) was profiled in a study of beta chain features in type 1 diabetes. About this clone itself: What it binds is unknown.

Study results and caveats: TCRB CDR3s were moderately but significantly shorter in Type 1 diabetes patients in all four CD4+ subsets.

The CDR3 consists of 14 residues. V shed 4 bases and J 3 bases; nucleotides not matched to a gene: 6. In germline, CDR1 is GTSNPN, CDR2 SVGIG (reference sequence). The whole isolated RNA underwent reverse transcription, so sequencing captured expressed TCRB transcripts. Roughly 3.5 million reads per sample on average were obtained from naive, central memory and regulatory T cell samples. Measured with immunoSEQ multiplex PCR; TCRdb has only the in-frame clones, and not every one. The table lists around 40,000 clones, over 60% of them singletons. The chain uses TRBV30 and TRBJ1-5, with TRBD1 matching 7 bases. Specimen: Tregs from blood. The clonotype was recovered from a young woman with type 1 diabetes. CDR3 bases: TGTGCCTGGAAAGGACAGGTGGACAATCAGCCCCAGCATTTT. Its protein product is CAWKGQVDNQPQHF.